Listed below are T cell receptor beta chains from one sample, sequenced in a study of blood T cell repertoires in COVID-19. TCRdb keeps only in-frame clones here, not all; method: immunoSEQ multiplex PCR. The sample lists fewer than 250,000 clones; approximately 83% were seen once. Sequencing was performed on peripheral blood. The receptors were gathered from a human donor in a cohort sampled during active COVID-19. Both conserved end residues are part of each CDR3. A D gene is named only where the DNA matches it firmly. Not every row has a clone size; where given, it reads once, few, many or a size class.

v_call: TRBV6-6
clone_size: few
d_call: TRBD1
j_call: TRBJ1-4
cdr3_aa: CASKDTGGNNEKLFF
cdr3_nt: TGTGCCAGCAAAGACACAGGGGGCAATAATGAAAAACTGTTTTTT

v_call: TRBV30
clone_size: .
d_call: .
j_call: TRBJ1-4
cdr3_aa: CAWSALSNEKLFF
cdr3_nt: TGTGCCTGGAGTGCGCTTAGTAATGAAAAACTGTTTTTT

v_call: TRBV6-5
clone_size: .
d_call: TRBD1
j_call: TRBJ2-7
cdr3_aa: CASRDRGSSSYEQYF
cdr3_nt: TGTGCCAGCAGGGACAGGGGCTCCAGCTCCTACGAGCAGTACTTC

v_call: TRBV5-1
clone_size: few
d_call: TRBD2
j_call: TRBJ2-1
cdr3_aa: CASSLGGLAGYNEQFF
cdr3_nt: TGCGCCAGCAGCTTGGGGGGACTAGCGGGTTACAATGAGCAGTTCTTC

v_call: TRBV18
clone_size: few
d_call: .
j_call: TRBJ1-2
cdr3_aa: CASSPTKGGTYGYTF
cdr3_nt: TGTGCCAGCTCACCAACCAAAGGGGGTACCTATGGCTACACCTTC

v_call: TRBV28
clone_size: .
d_call: .
j_call: TRBJ2-2
cdr3_aa: CASSQSPGELFF
cdr3_nt: TGTGCCAGCAGTCAAAGCCCCGGGGAGCTGTTTTTT

v_call: TRBV27
clone_size: .
d_call: .
j_call: TRBJ2-1
cdr3_aa: CASSSGAPNEQFF
cdr3_nt: TGTGCCAGCAGTTCAGGGGCCCCCAATGAGCAGTTCTTC

v_call: TRBV11-3
clone_size: few
d_call: TRBD2
j_call: TRBJ2-1
cdr3_aa: CASSLGVAGTSSYNEQFF
cdr3_nt: TGTGCCAGCAGCTTAGGAGTAGCGGGGACCAGCTCCTACAATGAGCAGTTCTTC

v_call: TRBV10-1
clone_size: .
d_call: .
j_call: TRBJ2-5
cdr3_aa: CASSPLEGSQETQYF
cdr3_nt: TGCGCCAGCAGTCCACTAGAGGGATCGCAAGAGACCCAGTACTTC

v_call: TRBV7-9
clone_size: .
d_call: .
j_call: TRBJ2-7
cdr3_aa: CASSLQGVTYEQYF
cdr3_nt: TGTGCCAGCAGCTTACAAGGGGTTACCTACGAGCAGTACTTC

v_call: TRBV27
clone_size: once
d_call: TRBD1
j_call: TRBJ2-1
cdr3_aa: CASSYGQEYNEQFF
cdr3_nt: TGTGCCAGCAGTTATGGACAGGAGTACAATGAGCAGTTCTTC

v_call: TRBV9
clone_size: .
d_call: .
j_call: TRBJ1-2
cdr3_aa: CASSSRGEYGYTF
cdr3_nt: TGTGCCAGCAGCTCCCGCGGGGAATATGGCTACACCTTC

v_call: TRBV5-1
clone_size: .
d_call: .
j_call: TRBJ2-7
cdr3_aa: CASSLDGTPSNEQYF
cdr3_nt: TGCGCCAGCAGCTTGGATGGGACACCGTCCAACGAGCAGTACTTC

v_call: TRBV23-1
clone_size: .
d_call: .
j_call: TRBJ2-7
cdr3_aa: CASSQRGAGNGGEQYF
cdr3_nt: TGCGCCAGCAGTCAACGCGGGGCCGGGAATGGCGGCGAGCAGTACTTC

v_call: TRBV28
clone_size: .
d_call: TRBD1
j_call: TRBJ2-5
cdr3_aa: CASSYQMTGVTETQYF
cdr3_nt: TGTGCCAGCAGTTATCAAATGACAGGGGTTACGGAGACCCAGTACTTC

v_call: TRBV19
clone_size: .
d_call: .
j_call: TRBJ2-2
cdr3_aa: CASSSPSGYPGELFF
cdr3_nt: TGTGCCAGTAGTAGTCCGTCGGGGTACCCCGGGGAGCTGTTTTTT

v_call: TRBV7-2
clone_size: .
d_call: TRBD2
j_call: TRBJ2-7
cdr3_aa: CASRLAASYEQYF
cdr3_nt: TGTGCCAGCAGGCTAGCGGCCTCCTACGAGCAGTACTTC

v_call: TRBV5-1
clone_size: few
d_call: .
j_call: TRBJ2-7
cdr3_aa: CASSLDGGPSYEQYF
cdr3_nt: TGCGCCAGCAGCTTGGACGGGGGGCCGTCCTACGAGCAGTACTTC

v_call: TRBV25-1
clone_size: .
d_call: .
j_call: TRBJ1-2
cdr3_aa: CASSDHNYGYTF
cdr3_nt: TGTGCCAGCAGTGATCATAACTATGGCTACACCTTC

v_call: TRBV2
clone_size: few
d_call: TRBD1
j_call: TRBJ1-2
cdr3_aa: CASNGQGAVGDYGYTF
cdr3_nt: TGTGCCAGCAACGGACAGGGGGCGGTTGGAGACTATGGCTACACCTTC

v_call: TRBV19
clone_size: .
d_call: .
j_call: TRBJ1-6
cdr3_aa: CASSMGQGGESPLHF
cdr3_nt: TGTGCCAGTAGTATGGGTCAGGGAGGAGAATCACCCCTCCACTTT

v_call: TRBV10-2
clone_size: .
d_call: TRBD2
j_call: TRBJ2-5
cdr3_aa: CASRPTGTSKETQYF
cdr3_nt: TGCGCCAGCAGGCCCACCGGGACTAGCAAAGAGACCCAGTACTTC

v_call: TRBV4-1
clone_size: .
d_call: TRBD2
j_call: TRBJ2-5
cdr3_aa: CASSQSAGLGGTQYF
cdr3_nt: TGCGCCAGCAGCCAATCCGCCGGACTAGGTGGGACCCAGTACTTC

v_call: TRBV6-5
clone_size: .
d_call: .
j_call: TRBJ2-2
cdr3_aa: CASSYSVKGKDGELFF
cdr3_nt: TGTGCCAGCAGTTACTCGGTGAAGGGGAAGGACGGGGAGCTGTTTTTT

v_call: TRBV27
clone_size: .
d_call: .
j_call: TRBJ1-5
cdr3_aa: CASSFASYNQPQHF
cdr3_nt: TGTGCCAGCAGTTTTGCCAGTTACAATCAGCCCCAGCATTTT

v_call: TRBV28
clone_size: once
d_call: .
j_call: TRBJ1-1
cdr3_aa: CASRPDRLNTEAFF
cdr3_nt: TGTGCCAGCAGGCCCGACAGGTTGAACACTGAAGCTTTCTTT

v_call: TRBV21-1
clone_size: .
d_call: .
j_call: TRBJ2-2
cdr3_aa: CASSKREKGDTGELFF
cdr3_nt: TGTGCCAGCAGCAAACGAGAGAAGGGGGACACCGGGGAGCTGTTTTTT

v_call: TRBV9
clone_size: .
d_call: .
j_call: TRBJ2-2
cdr3_aa: CASSVVQGNTGELFF
cdr3_nt: TGTGCCAGCAGCGTAGTACAGGGGAACACCGGGGAGCTGTTTTTT

v_call: TRBV24-1
clone_size: .
d_call: TRBD2
j_call: TRBJ2-3
cdr3_aa: CATTLTYSGESTDTQYF
cdr3_nt: TGTGCCACCACGTTAACCTATAGCGGGGAGAGCACAGATACGCAGTATTTT

v_call: TRBV5-5
clone_size: .
d_call: TRBD1
j_call: TRBJ2-5
cdr3_aa: CASSSGQGVQETQYF
cdr3_nt: TGTGCCAGCAGCTCGGGACAGGGGGTCCAAGAGACCCAGTACTTC

v_call: TRBV7-9
clone_size: .
d_call: TRBD2
j_call: TRBJ2-2
cdr3_aa: CASSLRSWTSGTSGELFF
cdr3_nt: TGTGCCAGCAGCTTACGATCGTGGACTAGCGGGACAAGCGGGGAGCTGTTTTTT

v_call: TRBV7-2
clone_size: .
d_call: TRBD1
j_call: TRBJ2-1
cdr3_aa: CASSLGQGAYNEQFF
cdr3_nt: TGTGCCAGCAGCTTAGGGCAGGGGGCCTACAATGAGCAGTTCTTC

v_call: TRBV9
clone_size: .
d_call: .
j_call: TRBJ2-5
cdr3_aa: CASSVGGGAKQETQYF
cdr3_nt: TGTGCCAGCAGCGTAGGTGGGGGGGCCAAACAAGAGACCCAGTACTTC

v_call: TRBV28
clone_size: .
d_call: .
j_call: TRBJ2-3
cdr3_aa: CASRQGGVSVDTQYF
cdr3_nt: TGTGCCAGCCGTCAAGGGGGGGTCTCGGTAGATACGCAGTATTTT

v_call: TRBV25-1
clone_size: .
d_call: TRBD1
j_call: TRBJ2-5
cdr3_aa: CASSEYTGGNGETQYF
cdr3_nt: TGTGCCAGCAGTGAATATACAGGGGGTAATGGGGAGACCCAGTACTTC

v_call: TRBV30
clone_size: .
d_call: .
j_call: TRBJ1-3
cdr3_aa: CAWSPRTTSGNTIYF
cdr3_nt: TGTGCCTGGAGTCCTCGAACAACGTCTGGAAACACCATATATTTT

v_call: TRBV19
clone_size: .
d_call: TRBD1
j_call: TRBJ2-6
cdr3_aa: CASSPRTGGTSGANVLTF
cdr3_nt: TGTGCCAGTAGTCCTCGGACAGGGGGCACCTCTGGGGCCAACGTCCTGACTTTC

v_call: TRBV25-1
clone_size: .
d_call: .
j_call: TRBJ2-3
cdr3_aa: CASSDRVTDTQYF
cdr3_nt: TGTGCCAGCAGTGACAGGGTCACAGATACGCAGTATTTT

v_call: TRBV29-1
clone_size: few
d_call: TRBD2
j_call: TRBJ2-1
cdr3_aa: CSVEGLAGGIAQFF
cdr3_nt: TGCAGCGTTGAAGGACTAGCGGGAGGGATTGCGCAGTTCTTC

v_call: TRBV24-1
clone_size: .
d_call: .
j_call: TRBJ2-1
cdr3_aa: CATSAAGKNNEQFF
cdr3_nt: TGTGCCACCAGTGCGGCAGGGAAAAACAATGAGCAGTTCTTC

v_call: TRBV5-1
clone_size: few
d_call: TRBD2
j_call: TRBJ2-5
cdr3_aa: CASSLASGPQETQYF
cdr3_nt: TGCGCCAGCAGCTTAGCTAGCGGGCCGCAAGAGACCCAGTACTTC

v_call: TRBV28
clone_size: .
d_call: .
j_call: TRBJ2-5
cdr3_aa: CASSFGRGWETQYF
cdr3_nt: TGTGCCAGCAGTTTTGGGCGGGGATGGGAGACCCAGTACTTC

v_call: TRBV5-6
clone_size: .
d_call: .
j_call: TRBJ1-4
cdr3_aa: CASSFLGEEEKLFF
cdr3_nt: TGTGCCAGCAGCTTTCTAGGGGAGGAAGAAAAACTGTTTTTT

v_call: TRBV11-3
clone_size: .
d_call: .
j_call: TRBJ2-5
cdr3_aa: CASSLDQAGTQYF
cdr3_nt: TGTGCCAGCAGCTTGGATCAGGCGGGGACCCAGTACTTC

v_call: TRBV18
clone_size: .
d_call: .
j_call: TRBJ2-2
cdr3_aa: CASSPPGLQNTGELFF
cdr3_nt: TGTGCCAGCTCACCCCCGGGACTGCAGAACACCGGGGAGCTGTTTTTT

v_call: TRBV11-3
clone_size: once
d_call: TRBD2
j_call: TRBJ2-7
cdr3_aa: CASSLVGTGTSGPPYEQYF
cdr3_nt: TGTGCCAGCAGCTTAGTTGGGACCGGGACTAGCGGGCCTCCCTACGAGCAGTACTTC